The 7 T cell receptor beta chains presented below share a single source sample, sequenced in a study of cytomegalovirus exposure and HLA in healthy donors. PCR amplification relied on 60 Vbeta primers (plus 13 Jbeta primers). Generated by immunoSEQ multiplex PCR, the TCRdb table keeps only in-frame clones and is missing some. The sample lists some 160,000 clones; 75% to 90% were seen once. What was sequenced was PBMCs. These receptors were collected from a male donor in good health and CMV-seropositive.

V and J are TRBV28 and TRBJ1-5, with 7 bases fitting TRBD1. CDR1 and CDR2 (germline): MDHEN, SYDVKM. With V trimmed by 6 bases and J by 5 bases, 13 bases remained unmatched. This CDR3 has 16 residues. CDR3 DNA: TGTGCCAGCAGAGTAGGGGGCGCTTACACCTATCAGCCCCAGCATTTT. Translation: CASRVGGAYTYQPQHF.

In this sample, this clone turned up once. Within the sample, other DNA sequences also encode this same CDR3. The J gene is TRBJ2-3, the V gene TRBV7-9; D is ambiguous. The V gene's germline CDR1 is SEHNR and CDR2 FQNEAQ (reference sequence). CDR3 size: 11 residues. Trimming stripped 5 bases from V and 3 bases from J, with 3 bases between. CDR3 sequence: CASSPTDTQYF. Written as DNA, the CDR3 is TGTGCCAGCAGCCCTACAGATACGCAGTATTTT.

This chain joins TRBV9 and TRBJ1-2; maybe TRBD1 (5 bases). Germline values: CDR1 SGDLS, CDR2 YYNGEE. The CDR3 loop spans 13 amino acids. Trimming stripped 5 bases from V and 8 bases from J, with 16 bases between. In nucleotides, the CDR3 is TGTGCCAGCAGTGCGACAGTTGAGGAGGGCTACACCTTC. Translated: CASSATVEEGYTF.

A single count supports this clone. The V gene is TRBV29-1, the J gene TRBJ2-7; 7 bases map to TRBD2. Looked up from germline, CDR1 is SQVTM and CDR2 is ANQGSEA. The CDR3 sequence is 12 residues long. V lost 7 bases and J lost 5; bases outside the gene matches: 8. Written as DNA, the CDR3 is TGCAGCGCCCGACTAGCAGCTAACGAGCAGTACTTC. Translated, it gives CSARLAANEQYF.

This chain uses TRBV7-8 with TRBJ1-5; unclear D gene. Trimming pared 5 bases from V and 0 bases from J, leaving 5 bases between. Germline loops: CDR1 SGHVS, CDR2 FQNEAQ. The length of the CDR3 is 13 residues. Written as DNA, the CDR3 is TGTGCCAGCAGCATACTTAGCAATCAGCCCCAGCATTTT. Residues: CASSILSNQPQHF.

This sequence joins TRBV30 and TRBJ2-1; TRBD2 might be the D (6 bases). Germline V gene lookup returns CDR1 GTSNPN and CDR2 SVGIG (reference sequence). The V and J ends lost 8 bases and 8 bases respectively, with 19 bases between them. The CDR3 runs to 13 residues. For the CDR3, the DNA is TGTGCCCTGGTATGGAGGGCCTATGATGAGCAGTTCTTC. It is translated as CALVWRAYDEQFF.

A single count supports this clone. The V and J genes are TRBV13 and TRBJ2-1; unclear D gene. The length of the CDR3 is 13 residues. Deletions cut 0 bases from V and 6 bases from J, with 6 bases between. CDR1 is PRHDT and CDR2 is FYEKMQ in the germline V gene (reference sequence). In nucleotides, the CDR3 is TGTGCCAGCAGCTTAGGTATATCCAATGAGCAGTTCTTC. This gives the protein CASSLGISNEQFF.